The clone carrying this T cell receptor (beta chain) occurred a few times. The record originates from a study of blood T cells in healthy people across ages. The extraction recovered at least 5 micrograms of total RNA per sample. Next came a second PCR, run for about 7 to 12 cycles, which used a sample-barcoded 5' primer along with a J-beta primer mix. TCRdb reprocessed the 5' RACE reads with MiXCR, giving one entry per CDR3 protein. The table shows 1.5 million to 2 million distinct CDR3 sequences, with approximately 50% occurring only once. The sample was blood. The TCR was taken from a woman aged 40-49 years in good health.

CDR3 protein: CASSVVTGKGEKLFF. In nucleotides, the CDR3 is TGTGCCAGCAGCGTAGTGACAGGGAAGGGCGAAAAACTGTTTTTT. The J gene is TRBJ1-4, the V gene TRBV9; 7 bases map to TRBD1. The CDR3 loop spans 15 amino acids. CDR1 and CDR2 from the germline V gene are SGDLS and YYNGEE. V dropped 0 bases and J dropped 8; count of bases not matched to a gene: 7.